This T cell receptor (beta chain) was captured by sequencing in a study of T-cell reconstitution after alpha-beta-depleted transplantation in children. Preparation of the TCRbeta library involved a method that used unique molecular identifiers. MiXCR, run by TCRdb on the PCR reads, gives a single entry per CDR3 protein. Among about 340,000 distinct CDR3 sequences listed, about an eighth were seen once. This clonotype was found many times. CDR1 and CDR2 from the germline V gene are SGHVS and FQNEAQ. Trimming left V 1 base short and J 4 bases short, with 9 bases between. There are 14 residues in the CDR3.

V usage is TRBV7-8 and J usage is TRBJ2-3; D ambiguous. Specimen: PBMCs, collected from the stem cell graft. The receptor was derived from a human donor who donated a stem cell graft to a child with Fanconi anemia. CDR3 coding DNA: TGTGCCAGCAGCTTAGGTAGCCGGTCAGATACGCAGTATTTT. It yields the protein CASSLGSRSDTQYF.